The 18 T cell receptor beta chains below all came from one sample that was sequenced in a study of cytomegalovirus exposure and HLA in healthy donors. In the PCR, 60 Vbeta and 13 Jbeta primers were used. Sequenced by immunoSEQ multiplex PCR; TCRdb stores in-frame clones only, minus some. The data contain 100,000 to 150,000 clones, over 80% of them singletons. Sequencing was done on a sample of PBMCs. The receptors shown here come from a middle-aged man in good health and CMV-seronegative.

The sample holds one count of this clone. CDR3 nucleotide sequence: TGCAGCGTTGAAACGACTAGCGGGGGGTCCTACGAGCAGTACTTC. This gives the protein CSVETTSGGSYEQYF. The chain joins TRBV29-1 to TRBJ2-7; TRBD2 matches 13 bases. The J segment lost 1 base and the V segment lost 2 bases, leaving 2 bases of the junction unmatched. The CDR3 spans 15 residues. Germline lookup yields CDR1 SQVTM and CDR2 ANQGSEA.

The chain couples TRBV10-3 to TRBJ1-5, with a tentative D call TRBD1 (6 bases). Trimming cost V 2 bases and J 4 bases, with 9 bases left between them. The CDR3 contains 14 residues. Germline V gene data show CDR1 as ENHRY and CDR2 as SYGVKD. CDR3 residues: CAISEGQLNQPQHF. Here the CDR3 DNA reads TGTGCCATCAGTGAGGGACAGCTAAATCAGCCCCAGCATTTT.

The chain couples TRBV15 to TRBJ2-7; tentative D call: TRBD2 (5 bases). Germline CDR1 reads LNHNV; CDR2 reads YYDKDF (reference sequence). V lost 1 base, J lost 4 bases, and 8 bases lay in between. The CDR3 covers 13 residues. CDR3: CATSRAGIYEQYF. CDR3 in DNA: TGTGCCACCAGCAGAGCGGGAATATACGAGCAGTACTTC.

The genes are TRBV6-4 and TRBJ2-7; D uncertain. The germline V gene has CDR1 MRHNA and CDR2 SNTAGT. V gave up 6 bases and J gave up 4 bases, with 16 bases separating them. The CDR3 sequence is 14 residues long. CDR3 region: CASSVVASDYEQYF. CDR3 in DNA: TGTGCCAGCAGCGTGGTTGCTTCAGATTACGAGCAGTACTTC.

The chain employs TRBV6-5 and TRBJ2-4, with TRBD1 matching over 7 bases. Germline V gene data show CDR1 as MNHEY and CDR2 as SVGAGI. The CDR3 extends over 14 amino acids. Trimming at V came to 7 bases and at J to 9 bases, leaving 12 bases not matched to a gene. The CDR3 sequence: CASTLQSGGVIQYF. CDR3 coding DNA: TGTGCCAGCACTCTCCAATCAGGGGGAGTCATTCAGTACTTC.

The chain couples TRBV13 to TRBJ2-1; TRBD1 agrees at 7 bases. The CDR3 sequence is 16 residues long. V was pared by 4 bases and J by 2 bases, with 8 bases of the junction left unmatched. From germline, CDR1 is PRHDT and CDR2 FYEKMQ (reference sequence). The CDR3 loop is CASSSPLTGTYNEQFF. In DNA form, the CDR3 reads TGTGCCAGCAGCTCCCCTTTGACAGGGACCTACAATGAGCAGTTCTTC. The entire variable domain, with the rest obtained from reference TRBV13 and TRBJ2-1, is as follows: AAGVIQSPRHLIKEKRETATLKCYPIPRHDTVYWYQQGPGQDPQFLISFYEKMQSDKGSIPDRFSAQQFSDYHSELNMSSLELGDSALYFCASSSPLTGTYNEQFFGPGTRLTVL.

The chain links TRBV7-6 to TRBJ2-5; no firm D call. V was cut by 2 bases and J by 5 bases, with 15 bases left in between. Germline V gene lookup returns CDR1 SGHVS and CDR2 FNYEAQ. The CDR3 extends over 15 amino acids. The CDR3 nucleotides read TGTGCCAGCAGCTTAATCCCGGTCGCTATGGAGACCCAGTACTTC. Protein product: CASSLIPVAMETQYF.

This chain joins TRBV7-2 and TRBJ1-1; 7 bases line up with TRBD1. CDR1 is SGHTA, CDR2 FQGNSA, per germline. This CDR3 contains 13 residues. With V trimmed by 3 bases and J by 4 bases, 2 bases remained unmatched. The CDR3 DNA reads as TGTGCCAGCAGCTTCGAGGGGGCCACTGAAGCTTTCTTT. This encodes CASSFEGATEAFF.

V usage is TRBV28 and J usage is TRBJ1-1; D remains ambiguous. Germline CDR1 and CDR2: MDHEN and SYDVKM. Trimming removed 3 bases from V and 5 bases from J, with 13 bases in between. The length of the CDR3 is 14 residues. This chain's CDR3 is CASSFPYSRTEAFF. CDR3 sequence (DNA): TGTGCCAGCAGTTTTCCCTACAGTCGGACTGAAGCTTTCTTT. The variable domain in full, completed from reference TRBV28 and TRBJ1-1, reads DVKVTQSSRYLVKRTGEKVFLECVQDMDHENMFWYRQDPGLGLRLIYFSYDVKMKEKGDIPEGYSVSREKKERFSLILESASTNQTSMYLCASSFPYSRTEAFFGQGTRLTVV.

This clone was seen a single time. V and J are TRBV5-1 and TRBJ1-2; tentative D call: TRBD1 (6 bases). This CDR3 region has 13 residues. Germline CDR1 and CDR2: SGHRS and YFSETQ. The V end lost 4 bases, the J end lost 5 bases, and 12 bases lay between the germline ends. The CDR3 DNA sequence: TGCGCCAGCAGCCTACGGACAGAATATGGCTACACCTTC. Translation gives CASSLRTEYGYTF.

J is TRBJ2-3 and V is TRBV5-4, with 9 bases fitting TRBD1. The germline V gene has CDR1 SGHNT and CDR2 YYREEE (reference sequence). Trimming cost V 4 bases and J 1 base; bases outside gene matches: 1. The CDR3 runs 14 residues. CDR3 sequence: CASSRTGGTDTQYF. As DNA, the CDR3 is TGTGCCAGCAGCAGGACAGGGGGCACAGATACGCAGTATTTT.

The genes are TRBV27 and TRBJ2-5; D perhaps matches TRBD2 (7 bases). This CDR3 is built from 14 residues. With 2 bases removed from V and 5 bases from J, the gap between germline ends came to 12 bases. Germline V gives CDR1 MNHEY, CDR2 SMNVEV (reference sequence). CDR3 sequence (DNA): TGTGCCAGCAGTTTAGCAGGGAGGGGGGAGACCCAGTACTTC. Protein sequence: CASSLAGRGETQYF.

V usage is TRBV9 and J usage is TRBJ2-1, with D hard to call. The V gene's germline CDR1 is SGDLS and CDR2 YYNGEE. With 4 bases removed from V and 9 bases from J, the gap between germline ends came to 11 bases. The CDR3 is 12 amino acids. The CDR3 DNA follows: TGTGCCAGCAGCATCCTACTCGGTGAGCAGTTCTTC. This codes for CASSILLGEQFF.

This sequence joins TRBV4-2 and TRBJ2-7; 7 bases agree with TRBD2. The CDR3 sequence is 16 residues long. Germline assignment: CDR1 LGHNA and CDR2 YNFKEQ. V trimming: 0 bases; J trimming: 5 bases; junction bases outside the gene matches: 10. The CDR3 sequence is CASSQDRGLLGNEQYF. CDR3 DNA sequence: TGTGCCAGCAGCCAAGATAGGGGACTACTAGGGAACGAGCAGTACTTC.

The gene calls are TRBV2 and TRBJ2-3; 11 bases map to TRBD2. Germline trimming cut 6 bases from V and 2 bases from J; bases unmatched to any gene: 10. The CDR3 is made up of 17 amino acids. The germline V gene has CDR1 SNHLY and CDR2 FYNNEI. DNA of the CDR3: TGTGCCAGCAGGATCCCAAAACTAGCGGGGGACACAGATACGCAGTATTTT. Translating it yields CASRIPKLAGDTDTQYF. Supplemented by reference TRBV2 and TRBJ2-3, the full variable domain reads EPEVTQTPSHQVTQMGQEVILRCVPISNHLYFYWYRQILGQKVEFLVSFYNNEISEKSEIFDDQFSVERPDGSNFTLKIRSTKLEDSAMYFCASRIPKLAGDTDTQYFGPGTRLTVL.

The chain has TRBV6-6 and TRBJ2-3; 12 bases line up with TRBD2. CDR3 length equals 15 residues. The trim removed 2 bases at V and 4 bases at J, leaving 1 base unmatched. Germline loops: CDR1 MNHNY, CDR2 SVGAGI (reference sequence). In DNA, the CDR3 is TGTGCCAGCAGTTACGGGACTAGCGGGTCAGATACGCAGTATTTT. Its protein is CASSYGTSGSDTQYF.

This clone was seen once. The chain uses TRBV18 and TRBJ1-3; unclear D gene. Trimming took off 3 bases at V and 3 bases at J, with 18 bases between the two ends. CDR1 is KGHSH, CDR2 LQKENI, per germline. The CDR3 contains 17 residues. The CDR3 DNA reads as TGTGCCAGCTCACCGGGAGGAGCTTGGTCAGGTGGAAACACCATATATTTT. Translation gives CASSPGGAWSGGNTIYF. Variable domain in full (rest from reference TRBV18 and TRBJ1-3): NAGVMQNPRHLVRRRGQEARLRCSPMKGHSHVYWYRQLPEEGLKFMVYLQKENIIDESGMPKERFSAEFPKEGPSILRIQQVVRGDSAAYFCASSPGGAWSGGNTIYFGEGSWLTVV.

The chain has TRBV28 and TRBJ2-7; D gene unclear. V was pared by 1 base and J by 5 bases, with 9 bases between. CDR1 is MDHEN and CDR2 is SYDVKM in the germline V gene. The CDR3 is 13 amino acids. In nucleotides, the CDR3 is TGTGCCAGCAGTTTATTAGGAAGCGACGAGCAGTACTTC. Its protein is CASSLLGSDEQYF.